The 9 T cell receptor beta chains below were found in one sample sequenced in a study of blood T cell repertoires in COVID-19. TCRdb's table, derived via immunoSEQ multiplex PCR, lists solely in-frame clones and lacks some. The sample has under 200,000 clones, 80% to 90% seen once; the top ten hold more than 6.5%. The sample consisted of peripheral blood. These receptors all stem from an older woman with COVID-19, enrolled during active disease.

J is TRBJ1-2 and V is TRBV19; 7 bases are a match to TRBD1. Germline values: CDR1 LNHDA, CDR2 SQIVND (reference sequence). CDR3 length: 13 residues. Trimming cost V 7 bases and J 4 bases; bases outside gene matches: 6. CDR3 sequence reads: CASKVRGAYGYTF. CDR3 coding DNA: TGTGCCAGTAAGGTCAGGGGGGCCTATGGCTACACCTTC.

This chain joins TRBV5-1 and TRBJ2-3; 9 bases align to TRBD1. Losses at the gene ends were 5 bases for V and 4 bases for J; bases not matched to a gene: 5. The germline V gene has CDR1 SGHRS and CDR2 YFSETQ. The CDR3 length is 14 residues. CDR3 protein: CASRTGGVADTQYF. CDR3 sequence (DNA): TGCGCCAGCAGGACAGGGGGAGTGGCAGATACGCAGTATTTT.

This clone showed up just once. V gene TRBV27 combines with J gene TRBJ1-1, with D hard to call. Trimming shortened V by 3 bases and J by 6 bases, and 17 bases separated the two germline ends. The CDR3 is 15 residues long. From germline, CDR1 is MNHEY and CDR2 SMNVEV (reference sequence). The CDR3 region has the DNA TGTGCCAGCAGTTTTATATGGGGTCGGAGGGCTGAAGCTTTCTTT. Amino acid sequence: CASSFIWGRRAEAFF.

This clone was seen ten or more times. V and J are TRBV24-1 and TRBJ1-2; 9 nucleotides line up with TRBD1. Per the germline V gene, CDR1 is KGHDR and CDR2 is SFDVKD. V was pared by 3 bases and J by 7 bases, with 5 bases of the junction left unmatched. The CDR3 covers 14 residues. This chain's CDR3 is CATSDPGQGLGYTF. CDR3 bases: TGTGCCACCAGTGATCCTGGACAGGGGCTTGGCTACACCTTC.

The chain links TRBV9 to TRBJ1-2, with D possibly being TRBD1 (5 bases). The CDR3 covers 14 residues. From germline, CDR1 is SGDLS and CDR2 YYNGEE. V was cut by 0 bases and J by 2 bases, with 8 bases left in between. The CDR3 region has the DNA TGTGCCAGCAGCGTAGATTCAGGGAACTATGGCTACACCTTC. Its protein is CASSVDSGNYGYTF.

About this clone: At one boundary the junction diverges from the germline segment, which might be a read error. The gene calls are TRBV7-7 and TRBJ2-1, with D tentatively TRBD2 (5 bases). Per the germline V gene, CDR1 is SSHAT and CDR2 is FNYEAQ (reference sequence). The CDR3 runs to 17 residues. In nucleotides, the CDR3 is TGTGCTAGCAGCTTATTTTCGCTTGGGAGCTCCTACAATGAGCAGTTCTTC. The encoded protein is CASSLFSLGSSYNEQFF.

This chain joins TRBV7-2 and TRBJ1-5, with D unclear. The CDR3 loop spans 14 amino acids. The V gene's germline CDR1 is SGHTA and CDR2 FQGNSA. V was trimmed by 5 bases and J by 2 bases, leaving 10 bases between them. CDR3 nucleotides: TGTGCCAGCAGCCCACAGTGGGGCAATCAGCCCCAGCATTTT. Its protein is CASSPQWGNQPQHF. The complete variable domain, with remaining parts taken from reference TRBV7-2 and TRBJ1-5, reads GAGVSQSPSNKVTEKGKDVELRCDPISGHTALYWYRQSLGQGLEFLIYFQGNSAPDKSGLPSDRFSAERTGGSVSTLTIQRTQQEDSAVYLCASSPQWGNQPQHFGDGTRLSIL.

The chain has TRBV5-5 and TRBJ2-5; the match to TRBD1 covers 7 bases. CDR1 and CDR2 (germline): SGHKS, YYEKEE (reference sequence). V lost 4 bases, J lost 2 bases, and 8 bases stayed unmatched. The CDR3 is 15 residues long. The chain's CDR3 is CASSPRTGNQETQYF. In DNA, the CDR3 is TGTGCCAGCAGCCCCCGGACAGGAAATCAAGAGACCCAGTACTTC.

This chain uses TRBV6-1 with TRBJ1-4; D not resolved. V was trimmed by 2 bases and J by 3 bases, leaving 4 bases between them. CDR1 is MNHNS, CDR2 SASEGT, per germline. This CDR3 comprises 13 residues. Here the CDR3 DNA reads TGTGCCAGCAGTGAATCTCCTAATGAAAAACTGTTTTTT. Its translation: CASSESPNEKLFF.